The rows below give T cell receptor beta chains drawn from one sample of a study of high-grade serous ovarian cancer treatment subgroups. The protocol was immunoSEQ multiplex PCR, while the TCRdb copy is restricted to in-frame clones and leaves out a portion. This sample yields roughly 5,200 clones, of which roughly 80% are seen a single time; approximately 10% belongs to the top ten. Material for sequencing was tumor tissue. All receptors derive from a human donor with high-grade serous ovarian cancer. CDR3s include the opening cysteine and the closing phenylalanine or tryptophan. D genes are given only for firm matches. Expanded clones get a size class; other rows say once, few or many, or leave the size out.

abundance	v_gene	j_gene	d_gene	len	CDR3nt	CDR3aa
medium-sized	TRBV30	TRBJ1-2	TRBD1	14	TGTGCCTGGAGTGCCACCCAGGGGGCGGATGGCTACACCTTC	CAWSATQGADGYTF
.	TRBV11-2	TRBJ2-7	TRBD1	16	TGTGCCAGCAGCCTACCCAGCGGTACAGGGGCCTACGAGCAGTACTTC	CASSLPSGTGAYEQYF
few	TRBV6-5	TRBJ1-1	.	14	TGTGCCAGCAGTGAACCAGAGGTGAACACTGAAGCTTTCTTT	CASSEPEVNTEAFF
.	TRBV27	TRBJ1-2	.	14	TGTGCCAGCAGATCGGGGGATGCTAACTATGGCTACACCTTC	CASRSGDANYGYTF
once	TRBV6-6	TRBJ2-7	.	13	TGTGCCAGCAGTTACTCACAGGTTAGCGAGCAGTACTTC	CASSYSQVSEQYF
.	TRBV19	TRBJ1-1	TRBD1	13	TGTGCCAGTAGTACGGGACAGGGGCTTATTGCTTTCTTT	CASSTGQGLIAFF
.	TRBV6-4	TRBJ1-4	TRBD1	15	TGTGCCAGCAGAAGCCCAACAGGGGGTGTTGAAAAACTGTTTTTT	CASRSPTGGVEKLFF
.	TRBV4-3	TRBJ1-5	.	15	TGCGCCAGCAGCTACGAACAGGGTAGCAATCAGCCCCAGCATTTT	CASSYEQGSNQPQHF
.	TRBV6-6	TRBJ2-2	.	13	TGTGCCAGCAGTTATGGTGACAACCGACCGCTGTTTTTT	CASSYGDNRPLFF
.	TRBV4-2	TRBJ2-7	TRBD1	15	TGTGCCAGCAGCCAAATTTGGGACAGCTCCTACGAGCAGTACTTC	CASSQIWDSSYEQYF
few	TRBV10-2	TRBJ1-6	.	13	TGCGCCAGCAGTGAGTCGGCGGTTTCACCCCTCCACTTT	CASSESAVSPLHF
.	TRBV6-5	TRBJ2-1	TRBD2	15	TGTGCCACCAAACGTAGCGGGGGGGCTTATAATGAGCAGTTCTTC	CATKRSGGAYNEQFF
few	TRBV19	TRBJ1-1	TRBD1	17	TGTGCCAGTAGTATAGGGGGACAGGGTTTGGTGAACACTGAAGCTTTCTTT	CASSIGGQGLVNTEAFF
.	TRBV19	TRBJ2-3	.	14	TGTGCCAGTAGTAGTGGGGGGAGCACAGATACGCAGTATTTT	CASSSGGSTDTQYF
.	TRBV7-2	TRBJ1-1	TRBD1	16	TGTGCCAGCAGCACAGGGACAGGACGGGTTAACACTGAAGCTTTCTTT	CASSTGTGRVNTEAFF
.	TRBV5-3	TRBJ1-1	TRBD1	15	TGTGCCAGAAGCGTCACAGGGGCAAGAATTACTGAAGCTTTCTTT	CARSVTGARITEAFF
.	TRBV9	TRBJ2-7	.	15	TGTGCCAGCAGCGTAGATGTCCTTCCTTCGGACGAGCAGTACTTC	CASSVDVLPSDEQYF
once	TRBV6-5	TRBJ2-7	TRBD1	13	TGTGCCGCCAGAGGGGACAGGGGCTACGAGCAGTACTTC	CAARGDRGYEQYF
.	TRBV7-9	TRBJ2-2	.	17	TGTGCCAGCAGCTTAGCGGGCTCAAGGCCAGGGGACGGGGAGCTGTTTTTT	CASSLAGSRPGDGELFF
.	TRBV30	TRBJ1-1	.	15	TGTGCCTGGTCGACAGACTACCTTCTGAACACTGAAGCTTTCTTT	CAWSTDYLLNTEAFF
.	TRBV5-6	TRBJ2-2	.	15	TGTGCCAGCAGCTTGGGGCCGCGGGGCACCGGGGAGCTGTTTTTT	CASSLGPRGTGELFF
.	TRBV7-6	TRBJ2-1	TRBD1	17	TGTGCCAGCAGCTTCTTGACAGGGGATTTGGTGAACAATGAGCAGTTCTTC	CASSFLTGDLVNNEQFF
.	TRBV5-1	TRBJ1-5	.	14	TGCGCCAGCAGCTTGGCCCCGGACAATCAGCCCCAGCATTTT	CASSLAPDNQPQHF
.	TRBV5-1	TRBJ1-1	TRBD1	15	TGCGCCAGCAGCTTGAGGACAGGGGAGAACACTGAAGCTTTCTTT	CASSLRTGENTEAFF
.	TRBV5-1	TRBJ2-1	TRBD1	12	TGCGCCAGCAGCTTGACAGGGGGCTGGCAGTTCTTC	CASSLTGGWQFF
.	TRBV2	TRBJ1-1	.	14	TGTGCCAGCAGTGCTCAGGGAGCGGGCACTGAAGCTTTCTTT	CASSAQGAGTEAFF
.	TRBV6-1	TRBJ1-5	.	16	TGTGCCAGCAGTGAACTACAGGGTTATAGCAATCAGCCCCAGCATTTT	CASSELQGYSNQPQHF
.	TRBV5-6	TRBJ1-5	TRBD1	15	TGTGCCAGCAGCCAAGGGACAGGGAGCAATCAGCCCCAGCATTTT	CASSQGTGSNQPQHF
.	TRBV18	TRBJ1-1	TRBD1	14	TGTGCCAGCGGACAGGGGGCGCGGGGCACTGAAGCTTTCTTT	CASGQGARGTEAFF
.	TRBV9	TRBJ2-7	.	14	TGTGCCAGCAGCGAAGACGGCCTCACCTACGAGCAGTACTTC	CASSEDGLTYEQYF
.	TRBV6-6	TRBJ1-1	.	11	TGTGCCAGCACCTGGGGAAATGAAGCTTTCTTT	CASTWGNEAFF
.	TRBV6-5	TRBJ2-7	.	13	TGTGCCAGCAGTTTTGGTCCCACCTACGAGCAGTACTTC	CASSFGPTYEQYF
.	TRBV19	TRBJ2-7	TRBD1	15	TGTGCCAGTAGTACAACGGGACAGGGGGTCCACGAGCAGTACTTC	CASSTTGQGVHEQYF
.	TRBV11-2	TRBJ1-2	.	13	TGTGCCAGCAGCCTCCCGGGACCCTATGGCTACACCTTC	CASSLPGPYGYTF
.	TRBV10-2	TRBJ1-1	.	13	TGCGCCAGCCAGACTCCGCGACAACTAGGAGCTTTCTTT	CASQTPRQLGAFF
.	TRBV19	TRBJ2-7	.	13	TGTGCCAGTAGTATAAACAAGCGCTACGAGCAGTACTTC	CASSINKRYEQYF
once	TRBV2	TRBJ2-6	.	14	TGTGCCAGCACGAGGGCGTATGGGGCCAACGTCCTGACTTTC	CASTRAYGANVLTF
.	TRBV2	TRBJ1-1	.	13	TGTGCCAGCAGTGAATTGACCGCGGGGGAGGCTTTCTTT	CASSELTAGEAFF
.	TRBV6-1	TRBJ2-1	TRBD2	20	TGTGCCAGCAGTGATCCTATGCGACTAGCGGGGTATTTAAGCTACAATGAGCAGTTCTTC	CASSDPMRLAGYLSYNEQFF
.	TRBV7-3	TRBJ2-3	.	14	TGTGCCAGCAGCTTAGGGTACGAGACAGATACGCAGTATTTT	CASSLGYETDTQYF
.	TRBV4-3	TRBJ1-1	TRBD1	19	TGCGCCAGCAGCCAAGATCGAGTAGGAGGGACAGTAATGAACACTGAAGCTTTCTTT	CASSQDRVGGTVMNTEAFF
.	TRBV2	TRBJ2-1	TRBD2	19	TGTGCCAGCAGCCCCAGAGATCAACTAGCGGGGGGGAGGCCCAATGAGCAGTTCTTC	CASSPRDQLAGGRPNEQFF
.	TRBV29-1	TRBJ2-7	.	13	TGCAGCGTTAGCCAGGGGATAGGCTACGAGCAGTACTTC	CSVSQGIGYEQYF
.	TRBV19	TRBJ1-2	TRBD1	15	TGTGCCAGTAGCCAACCGGGACAGGGGGCTGATGGCTACACCTTC	CASSQPGQGADGYTF
once	TRBV25-1	TRBJ2-7	TRBD2	11	TGTGCCAGCGGGGGGGGCTACGAGCAGTACTTC	CASGGGYEQYF
.	TRBV5-4	TRBJ2-2	.	15	TGTGCCAGCAGTATCAAGACCGGTCCCACCGGGGAGCTGTTTTTT	CASSIKTGPTGELFF
.	TRBV7-3	TRBJ2-5	.	14	TGTGCCAGCAGTGAGATTCACTCTCAAGAGACCCAGTACTTC	CASSEIHSQETQYF
.	TRBV4-1	TRBJ1-1	.	13	TGCGCCAGCAGCCAAGAACGCGGGACAGAAGCTTTCTTT	CASSQERGTEAFF
.	TRBV28	TRBJ2-7	.	14	TGTGCCAGCACCGGAACAGGGCTGCTCTACGAGCAGTACTTC	CASTGTGLLYEQYF
few	TRBV27	TRBJ2-1	TRBD1	16	TGTGCCAGCAGTTTATCGGACAGGAGCCGACTTAATGAGCAGTTCTTC	CASSLSDRSRLNEQFF
.	TRBV20-1	TRBJ1-5	.	11	TGCAGTGCTAGAGATCGTAGGGCCCAGCATTTT	CSARDRRAQHF
.	TRBV6-5	TRBJ2-7	TRBD2	13	TGTGCCAGCAGAAGCGGGGACCTCCGCGAGCAGTACTTC	CASRSGDLREQYF
.	TRBV19	TRBJ2-5	TRBD2	15	TGTGCCAGTAGTAGAGCTAGCGGGGGGACAGAGACCCAGTACTTC	CASSRASGGTETQYF